The clone carrying this T cell receptor (beta chain) has ten or more counts. Its matching antigen is unknown. Among the patients, none had received any treatment before thyroid surgery. TCRdb reassembled clones from the PCR reads with MiXCR. The table records 50,000 or so clones, around 20% of them present only once. The CDR3 is made up of 14 amino acids. CDR1 is SGHDT and CDR2 is YYEEEE in the germline V gene. Deletions cut 6 bases from V and 6 bases from J, with 18 bases between. This sample is part of a study of metastatic and nonmetastatic thyroid tumors. Looking at the study overall: The authors compared repertoires across blood and tumor or nodule tissue from malignant and benign thyroid patients. Whole-study results and caveats: Versus benign nodules, malignant thyroid tumors reportedly had significantly higher TCR beta diversity, in blood and tumor.

Sequenced input: blood. The TCR comes from a male donor with papillary thyroid cancer or a benign thyroid nodule (not recorded which). Some clones in this sample may be carry-over from other donors' samples. This sequence joins TRBV5-6 and TRBJ1-1, with D possibly TRBD1 on 5 matching bases. CDR3 sequence reads: CASTLLTGLAEAFF. DNA of the CDR3: TGTGCCAGCACCCTACTCACAGGTCTCGCTGAAGCTTTCTTT.